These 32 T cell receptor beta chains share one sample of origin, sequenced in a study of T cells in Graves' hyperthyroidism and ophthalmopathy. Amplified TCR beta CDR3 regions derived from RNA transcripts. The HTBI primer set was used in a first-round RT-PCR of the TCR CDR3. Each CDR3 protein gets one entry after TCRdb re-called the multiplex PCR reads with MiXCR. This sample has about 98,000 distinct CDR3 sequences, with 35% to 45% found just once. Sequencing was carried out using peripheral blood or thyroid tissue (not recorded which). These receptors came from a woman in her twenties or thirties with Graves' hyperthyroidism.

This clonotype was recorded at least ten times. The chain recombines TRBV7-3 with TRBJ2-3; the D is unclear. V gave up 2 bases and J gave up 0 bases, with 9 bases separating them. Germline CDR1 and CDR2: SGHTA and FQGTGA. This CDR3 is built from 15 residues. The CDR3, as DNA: TGTGCCAGCAGCTTAGACGGAGTTAGCACAGATACGCAGTATTTT. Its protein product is CASSLDGVSTDTQYF.

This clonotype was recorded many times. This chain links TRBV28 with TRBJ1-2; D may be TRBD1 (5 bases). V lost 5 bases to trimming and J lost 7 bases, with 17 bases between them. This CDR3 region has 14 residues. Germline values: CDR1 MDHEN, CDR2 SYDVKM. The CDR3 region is CASSPLAGGGGYTF. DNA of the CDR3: TGTGCCAGCAGTCCCCTCGCGGGGGGAGGTGGCTACACCTTC.

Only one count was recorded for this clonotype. The CDR3 nucleotides are TGTGCCAGCAGCCAAAATCCGACAGGTTGCGAGCAGTACTTC. The encoded protein is CASSQNPTGCEQYF. This chain uses TRBV5-5 with TRBJ2-7; D may be TRBD1 (6 bases). Trimming shortened V by 4 bases and J by 6 bases, and 17 bases separated the two germline ends. This CDR3 is 14 amino acids long. Looked up from germline, CDR1 is SGHKS and CDR2 is YYEKEE (reference sequence).

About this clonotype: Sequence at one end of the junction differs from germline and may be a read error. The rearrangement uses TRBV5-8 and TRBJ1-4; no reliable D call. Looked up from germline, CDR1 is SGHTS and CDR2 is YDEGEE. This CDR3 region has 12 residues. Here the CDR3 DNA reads TGTGCCAGCAGCTCGGACGCGGAAAAGCTGTTTTTT. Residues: CASSSDAEKLFF.

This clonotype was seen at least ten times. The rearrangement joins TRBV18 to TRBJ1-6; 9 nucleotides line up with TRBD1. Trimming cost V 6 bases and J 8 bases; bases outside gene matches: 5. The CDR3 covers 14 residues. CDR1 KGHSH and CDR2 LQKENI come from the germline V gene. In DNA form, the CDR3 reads TGTGCCAGCTCCCACCGGGACAGGGATTCACCCCTCCACTTT. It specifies CASSHRDRDSPLHF.

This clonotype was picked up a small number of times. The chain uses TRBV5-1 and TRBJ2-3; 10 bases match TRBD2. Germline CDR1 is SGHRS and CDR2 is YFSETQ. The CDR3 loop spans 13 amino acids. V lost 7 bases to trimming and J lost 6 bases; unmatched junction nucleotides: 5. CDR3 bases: TGCGCCAGCGCACCTAGCGGGAGCGATACGCAGTATTTT. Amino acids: CASAPSGSDTQYF.

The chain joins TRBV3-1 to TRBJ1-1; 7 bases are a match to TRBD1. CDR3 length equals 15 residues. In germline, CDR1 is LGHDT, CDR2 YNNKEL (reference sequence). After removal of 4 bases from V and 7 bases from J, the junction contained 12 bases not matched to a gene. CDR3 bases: TGTGCCAGCAGCCGATTAAACAGGGGAACCGATGAAGCTTTCTTT. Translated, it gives CASSRLNRGTDEAFF.

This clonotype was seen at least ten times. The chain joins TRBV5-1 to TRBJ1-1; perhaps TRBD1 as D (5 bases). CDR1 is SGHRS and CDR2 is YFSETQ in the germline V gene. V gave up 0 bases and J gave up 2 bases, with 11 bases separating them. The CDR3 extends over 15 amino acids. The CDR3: CASSLAWGFNTEAFF. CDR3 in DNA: TGCGCCAGCAGCTTGGCCTGGGGGTTCAACACTGAAGCTTTCTTT.

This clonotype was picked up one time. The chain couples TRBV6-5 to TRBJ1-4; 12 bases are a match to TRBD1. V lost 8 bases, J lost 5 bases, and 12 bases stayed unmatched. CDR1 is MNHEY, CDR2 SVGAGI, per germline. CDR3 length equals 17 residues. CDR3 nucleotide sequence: TGTGCCAGCTTCTCCCCGGGACAGGGGGCTCGAAATGAAAAACTGTTTTTT. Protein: CASFSPGQGARNEKLFF.

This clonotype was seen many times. CDR3 in DNA: TGTGCCAGTACCATCCGGGACAGGGGGCGAGGGGACACTGAAGCTTTCTTT. It encodes CASTIRDRGRGDTEAFF. This chain uses TRBV19 with TRBJ1-1; TRBD1 aligns across 12 bases. This CDR3 spans 17 amino acids. Trimming took 7 bases from V and 3 from J; bases not matched to a gene: 12. Germline V gene sequence: CDR1 LNHDA, CDR2 SQIVND (reference sequence).

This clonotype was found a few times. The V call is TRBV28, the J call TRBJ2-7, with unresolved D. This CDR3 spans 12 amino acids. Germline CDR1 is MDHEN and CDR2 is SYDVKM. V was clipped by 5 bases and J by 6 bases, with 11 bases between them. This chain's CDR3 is CASSTAWTEQYF. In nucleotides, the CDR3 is TGTGCCAGCAGTACAGCTTGGACCGAGCAGTACTTC.

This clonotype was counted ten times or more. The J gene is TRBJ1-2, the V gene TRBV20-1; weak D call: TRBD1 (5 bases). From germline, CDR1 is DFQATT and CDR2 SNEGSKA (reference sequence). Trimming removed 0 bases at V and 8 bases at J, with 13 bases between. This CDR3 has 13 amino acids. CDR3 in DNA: TGCAGTGCTAGAGATCATATGGGGGACGGCTACACCTTC. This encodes CSARDHMGDGYTF.

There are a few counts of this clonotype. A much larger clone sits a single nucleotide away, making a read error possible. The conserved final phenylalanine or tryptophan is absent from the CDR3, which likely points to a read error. The CDR3 nucleotides are TGCGCCAGCAGCTTGCAGGGGGGGAACACTGAAGCTTTCCTT. As protein: CASSLQGGNTEAFL. The rearrangement joins TRBV5-1 to TRBJ1-1, with 7 positions matching TRBD1. The CDR3 spans 14 residues. Per germline, CDR1 SGHRS and CDR2 YFSETQ. V lost 1 base to trimming and J lost 1 base; unmatched junction nucleotides: 1.

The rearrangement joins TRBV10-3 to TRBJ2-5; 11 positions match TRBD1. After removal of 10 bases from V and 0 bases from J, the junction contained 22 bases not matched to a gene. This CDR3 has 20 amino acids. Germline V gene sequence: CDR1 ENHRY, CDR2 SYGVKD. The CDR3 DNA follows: TGTGCCACCTACAACAACCAGGACAGGGGGCTGGAGGGGTACCAAGAGACCCAGTACTTC. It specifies CATYNNQDRGLEGYQETQYF.

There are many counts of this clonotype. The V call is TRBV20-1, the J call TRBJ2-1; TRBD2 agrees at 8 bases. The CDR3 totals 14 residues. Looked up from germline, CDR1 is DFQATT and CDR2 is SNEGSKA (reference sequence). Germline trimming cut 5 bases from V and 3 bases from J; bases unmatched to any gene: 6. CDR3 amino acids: CSAGSSGYYNEQFF. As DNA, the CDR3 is TGCAGTGCTGGCTCTAGCGGGTACTACAATGAGCAGTTCTTC.

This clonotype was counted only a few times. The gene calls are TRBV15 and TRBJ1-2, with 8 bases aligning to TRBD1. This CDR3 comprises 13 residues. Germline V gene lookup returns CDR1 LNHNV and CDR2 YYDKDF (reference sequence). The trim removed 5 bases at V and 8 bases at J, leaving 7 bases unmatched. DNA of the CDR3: TGTGCCACCAGCTTTGTACAGGGGGACGGCTACACCTTC. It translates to CATSFVQGDGYTF.

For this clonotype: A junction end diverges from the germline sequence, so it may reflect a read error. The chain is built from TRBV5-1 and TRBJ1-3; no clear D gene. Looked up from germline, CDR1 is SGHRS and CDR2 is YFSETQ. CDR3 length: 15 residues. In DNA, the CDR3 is TGCGCCAGCAGCTTAGACGGAATCCCTGGAAACACCATAAATTTT. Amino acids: CASSLDGIPGNTINF.

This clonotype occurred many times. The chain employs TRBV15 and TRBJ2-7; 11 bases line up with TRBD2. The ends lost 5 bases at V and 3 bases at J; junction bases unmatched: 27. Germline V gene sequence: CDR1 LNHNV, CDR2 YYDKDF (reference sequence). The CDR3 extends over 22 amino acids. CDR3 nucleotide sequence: TGTGCCACCAGCGGACTCCATCCCGGGGAACTAGCGGGAGACTACCTTTACTACGAGCAGTACTTC. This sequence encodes CATSGLHPGELAGDYLYYEQYF.

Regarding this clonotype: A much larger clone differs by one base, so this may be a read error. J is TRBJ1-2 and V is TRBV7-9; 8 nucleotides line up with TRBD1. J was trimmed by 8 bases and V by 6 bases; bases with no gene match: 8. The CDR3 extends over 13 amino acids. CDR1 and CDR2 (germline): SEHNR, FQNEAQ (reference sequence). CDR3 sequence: CASRTGEDQGYTF. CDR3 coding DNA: TGTGCCAGCAGGACAGGGGAGGATCAGGGCTACACCTTC. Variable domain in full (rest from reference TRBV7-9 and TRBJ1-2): DTGVSQNPRHKITKRGQNVTFRCDPISEHNRLYWYRQTLGQGPEFLTYFQNEAQLEKSRLLSDRFSAERPKGSFSTLEIQRTEQGDSAMYLCASRTGEDQGYTFGSGTRLTVV.

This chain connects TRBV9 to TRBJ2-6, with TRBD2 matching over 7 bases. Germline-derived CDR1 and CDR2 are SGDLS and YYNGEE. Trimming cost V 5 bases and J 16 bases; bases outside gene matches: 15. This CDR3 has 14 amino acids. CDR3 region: CASRLGVGTGGLTF. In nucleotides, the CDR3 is TGTGCCAGCAGGCTGGGGGTTGGCACCGGGGGGCTGACTTTC.

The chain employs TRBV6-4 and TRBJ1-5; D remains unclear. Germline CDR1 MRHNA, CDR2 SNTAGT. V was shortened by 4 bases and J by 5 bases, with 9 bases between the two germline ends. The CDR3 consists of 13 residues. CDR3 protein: CASSARGDQPQHF. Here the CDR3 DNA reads TGTGCCAGCAGTGCTAGAGGCGATCAGCCCCAGCATTTT.

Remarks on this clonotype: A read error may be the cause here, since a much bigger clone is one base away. Written as DNA, the CDR3 is TGTGCCAGCATCGATCAGGGAACCTACGGGCAGTACTTC. Translating gives CASIDQGTYGQYF. The rearrangement uses TRBV28 and TRBJ2-7, with a weak D call TRBD1 (5 bases). The CDR3 is 13 amino acids. Germline-derived CDR1 and CDR2 are MDHEN and SYDVKM.

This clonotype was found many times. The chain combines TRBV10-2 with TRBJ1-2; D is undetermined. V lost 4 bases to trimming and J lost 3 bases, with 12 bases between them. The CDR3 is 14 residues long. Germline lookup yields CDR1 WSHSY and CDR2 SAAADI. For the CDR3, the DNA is TGCGCCAGCAGTGCGTGGGAGAGAGACTATGGCTACACCTTC. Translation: CASSAWERDYGYTF.

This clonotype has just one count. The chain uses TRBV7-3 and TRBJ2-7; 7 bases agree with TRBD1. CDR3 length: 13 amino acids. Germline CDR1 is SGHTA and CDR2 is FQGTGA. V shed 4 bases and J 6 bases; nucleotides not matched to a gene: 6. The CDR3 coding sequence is TGTGCCAGCAGCTCTCGGACAGGAAGCGAGCAGTACTTC. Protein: CASSSRTGSEQYF.

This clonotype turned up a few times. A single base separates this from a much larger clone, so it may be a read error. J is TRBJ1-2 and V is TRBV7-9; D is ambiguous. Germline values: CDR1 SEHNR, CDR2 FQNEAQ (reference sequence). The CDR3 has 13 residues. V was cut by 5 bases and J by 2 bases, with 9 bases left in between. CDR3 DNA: TGTGCCAGCAGCGCCTGGTCCAACTATGGCTACACCTTC. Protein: CASSAWSNYGYTF.

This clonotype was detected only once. This CDR3 is CASSLAGGVGTEAFF. DNA for the CDR3: TGTGCCAGCAGCTTAGCCGGGGGGGTCGGCACTGAAGCTTTCTTT. V gene TRBV7-9 combines with J gene TRBJ1-1, with D tentatively TRBD1 (5 bases). This CDR3 has 15 amino acids. Germline CDR1 SEHNR, CDR2 FQNEAQ (reference sequence). Trimming pared 0 bases from V and 4 bases from J, leaving 12 bases between.

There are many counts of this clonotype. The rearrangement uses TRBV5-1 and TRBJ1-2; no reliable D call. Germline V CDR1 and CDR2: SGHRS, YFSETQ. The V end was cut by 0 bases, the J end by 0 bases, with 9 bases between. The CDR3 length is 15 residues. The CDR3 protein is CASSLVGSTNYGYTF. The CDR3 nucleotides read TGCGCCAGCAGCTTGGTTGGCAGCACTAACTATGGCTACACCTTC.

The CDR3 coding sequence is TGTGCCATCAGTGCTAGCCTATTACTAGCGGGAGTAAACGAGCAGTACTTC. Its translation: CAISASLLLAGVNEQYF. The V gene is TRBV10-3, the J gene TRBJ2-7, with 11 bases matching TRBD2. The CDR3 runs to 17 residues. The V gene end was trimmed by 4 bases and the J gene end by 5 bases; junction bases not matched to a gene: 13. CDR1 is ENHRY, CDR2 SYGVKD, per germline.

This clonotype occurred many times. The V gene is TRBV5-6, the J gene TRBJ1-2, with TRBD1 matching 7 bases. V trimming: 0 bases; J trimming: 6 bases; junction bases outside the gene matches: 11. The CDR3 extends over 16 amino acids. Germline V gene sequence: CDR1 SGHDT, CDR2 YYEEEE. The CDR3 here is CASSLVGTAAGDGYTF. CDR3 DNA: TGTGCCAGCAGCTTGGTTGGGACAGCGGCGGGCGATGGCTACACCTTC.

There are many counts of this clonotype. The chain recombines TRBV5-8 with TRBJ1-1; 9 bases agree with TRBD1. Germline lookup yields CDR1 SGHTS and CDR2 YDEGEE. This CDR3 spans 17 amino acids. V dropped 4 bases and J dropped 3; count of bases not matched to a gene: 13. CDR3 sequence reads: CASSTGQGREGDTEAFF. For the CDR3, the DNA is TGTGCCAGCAGCACCGGACAGGGGAGAGAGGGGGACACTGAAGCTTTCTTT.

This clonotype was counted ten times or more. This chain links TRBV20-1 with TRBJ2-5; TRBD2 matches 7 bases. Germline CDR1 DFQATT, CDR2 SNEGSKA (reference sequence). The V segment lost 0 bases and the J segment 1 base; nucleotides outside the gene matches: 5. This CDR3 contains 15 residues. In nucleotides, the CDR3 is TGCAGTGCTAGAGATTTGCGGGAGACCCAAGAGACCCAGTACTTC. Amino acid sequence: CSARDLRETQETQYF.

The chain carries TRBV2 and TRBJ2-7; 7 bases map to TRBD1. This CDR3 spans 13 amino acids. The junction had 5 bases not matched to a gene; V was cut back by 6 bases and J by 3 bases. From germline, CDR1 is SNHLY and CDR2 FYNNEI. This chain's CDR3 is CASRQAGGYEQYF. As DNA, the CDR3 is TGTGCCAGCAGGCAGGCAGGGGGCTACGAGCAGTACTTC.